The clone carrying this TCR beta chain was seen repeatedly, ten times or more. Its antigen is still unknown. This CDR3 has 18 residues. These data are taken from a study of molecular identifiers for immune sequencing clone quantification. Study conclusions and caveats: In CMV-specific effectors, clones above 20 copies held over 97% of molecules; naive, under 1%.

From the PCR reads, TCRdb called clonotypes with MiXCR, one entry per CDR3 protein. Among over 600,000 distinct CDR3 sequences listed, around 20% were seen once. The chain is built from TRBV21-1 and TRBJ2-3; the listed D gene, TRBD1, was not tested against the DNA. TRBV21-1 is labeled a pseudogene. The sample comprised naive CD8+ T cells from blood, with Jurkat cell RNA spiked in. Subset given: FACS-sorted CD8+CD4-CCR7+CD45RA+ naive T cells. The source is a human donor in good health. Some libraries in this study had Jurkat cell RNA spiked in. CDR3 DNA: TGTGCCAGCAGCAAACCAACGGACAGGGGGCCCACCACAGATACGCAGTATTTT. Translated, it gives CASSKPTDRGPTTDTQYF.